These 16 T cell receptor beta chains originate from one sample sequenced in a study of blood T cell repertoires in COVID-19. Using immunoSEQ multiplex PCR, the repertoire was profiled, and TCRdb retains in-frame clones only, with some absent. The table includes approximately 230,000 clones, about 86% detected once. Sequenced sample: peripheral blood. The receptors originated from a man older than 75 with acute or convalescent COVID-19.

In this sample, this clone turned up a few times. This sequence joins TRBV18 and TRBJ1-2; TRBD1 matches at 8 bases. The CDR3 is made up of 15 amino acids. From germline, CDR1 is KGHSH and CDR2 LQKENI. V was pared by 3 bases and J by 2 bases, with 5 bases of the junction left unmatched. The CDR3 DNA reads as TGTGCCAGCTCACCCCGACAGGGGAGGAACTATGGCTACACCTTC. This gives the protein CASSPRQGRNYGYTF.

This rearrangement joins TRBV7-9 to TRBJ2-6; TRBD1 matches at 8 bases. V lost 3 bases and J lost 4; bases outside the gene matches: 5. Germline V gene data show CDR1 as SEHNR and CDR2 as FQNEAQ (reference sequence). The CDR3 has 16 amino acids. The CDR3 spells CASSFHRGSGANVLTF. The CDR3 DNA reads TGTGCCAGCAGCTTCCACAGGGGGTCAGGGGCCAACGTCCTGACTTTC.

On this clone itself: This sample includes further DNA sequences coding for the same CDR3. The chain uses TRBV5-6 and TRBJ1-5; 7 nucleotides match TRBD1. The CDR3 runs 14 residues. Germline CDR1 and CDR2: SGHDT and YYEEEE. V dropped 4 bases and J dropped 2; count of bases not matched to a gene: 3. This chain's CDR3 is CASSRTGGNQPQHF. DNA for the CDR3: TGTGCCAGCAGCCGAACAGGGGGCAATCAGCCCCAGCATTTT.

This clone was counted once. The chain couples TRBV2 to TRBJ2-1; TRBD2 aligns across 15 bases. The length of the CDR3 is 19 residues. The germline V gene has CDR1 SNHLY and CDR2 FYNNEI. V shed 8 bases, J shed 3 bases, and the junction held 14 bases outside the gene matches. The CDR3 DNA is TGTGCCAGCTTAGTTCCGGGACTAGCGGGGGGTGGAGGCTACAATGAGCAGTTCTTC. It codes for CASLVPGLAGGGGYNEQFF.

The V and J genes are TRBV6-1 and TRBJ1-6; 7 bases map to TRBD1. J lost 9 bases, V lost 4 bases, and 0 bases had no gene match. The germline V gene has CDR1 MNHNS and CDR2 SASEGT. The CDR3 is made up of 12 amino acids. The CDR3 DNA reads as TGTGCCAGCAGTGGACAGGGTTCACCCCTCCACTTT. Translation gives CASSGQGSPLHF.

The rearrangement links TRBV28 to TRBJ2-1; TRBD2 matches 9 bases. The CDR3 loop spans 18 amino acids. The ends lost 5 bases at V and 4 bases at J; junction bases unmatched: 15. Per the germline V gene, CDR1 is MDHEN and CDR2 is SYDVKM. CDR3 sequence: CASSVTTRLAGEYNEQFF. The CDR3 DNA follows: TGTGCCAGCAGTGTAACGACGCGATTAGCGGGGGAGTACAATGAGCAGTTCTTC. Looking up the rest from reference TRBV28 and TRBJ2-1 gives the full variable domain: DVKVTQSSRYLVKRTGEKVFLECVQDMDHENMFWYRQDPGLGLRLIYFSYDVKMKEKGDIPEGYSVSREKKERFSLILESASTNQTSMYLCASSVTTRLAGEYNEQFFGPGTRLTVL.

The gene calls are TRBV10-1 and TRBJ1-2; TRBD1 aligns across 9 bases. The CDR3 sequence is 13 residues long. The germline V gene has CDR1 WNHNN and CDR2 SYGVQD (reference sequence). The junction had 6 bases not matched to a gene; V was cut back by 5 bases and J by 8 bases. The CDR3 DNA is TGCGCCAGCAGTCGGGACAGGGCTGAAGGCTACACCTTC. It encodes CASSRDRAEGYTF.

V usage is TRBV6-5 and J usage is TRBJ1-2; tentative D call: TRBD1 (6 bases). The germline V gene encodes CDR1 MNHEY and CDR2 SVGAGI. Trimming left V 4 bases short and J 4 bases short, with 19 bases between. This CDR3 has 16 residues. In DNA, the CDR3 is TGTGCCAGCAGTTTCACTACAGGGATGGGGAGCTATGGCTACACCTTC. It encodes CASSFTTGMGSYGYTF.

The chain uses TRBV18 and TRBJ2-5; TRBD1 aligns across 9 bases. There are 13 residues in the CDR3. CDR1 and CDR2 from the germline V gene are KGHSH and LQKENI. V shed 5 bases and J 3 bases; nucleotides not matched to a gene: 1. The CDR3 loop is CASSWDREETQYF. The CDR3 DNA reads TGTGCCAGCTCATGGGACAGGGAAGAGACCCAGTACTTC.

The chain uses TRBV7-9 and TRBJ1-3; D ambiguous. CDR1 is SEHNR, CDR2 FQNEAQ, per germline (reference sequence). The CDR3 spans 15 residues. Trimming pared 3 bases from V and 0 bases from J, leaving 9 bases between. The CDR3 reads CASSLSRFSGNTIYF. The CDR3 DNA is TGTGCCAGCAGCTTGTCCCGGTTCTCTGGAAACACCATATATTTT.

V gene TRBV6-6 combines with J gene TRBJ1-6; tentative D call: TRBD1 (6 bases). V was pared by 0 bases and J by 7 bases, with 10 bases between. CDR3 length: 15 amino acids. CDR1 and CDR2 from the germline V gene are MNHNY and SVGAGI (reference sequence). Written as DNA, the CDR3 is TGTGCCAGCAGTTACTCCTACAGGGAGAATTCACCCCTCCACTTT. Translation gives CASSYSYRENSPLHF.

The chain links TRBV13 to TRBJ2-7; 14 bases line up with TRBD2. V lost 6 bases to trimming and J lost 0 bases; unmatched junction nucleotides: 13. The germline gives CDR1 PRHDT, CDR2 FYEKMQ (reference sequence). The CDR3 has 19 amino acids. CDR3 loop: CASRPSRTSGRPSSYEQYF. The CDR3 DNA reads TGTGCCAGCAGACCGTCCCGGACTAGCGGGAGGCCCAGCTCCTACGAGCAGTACTTC.

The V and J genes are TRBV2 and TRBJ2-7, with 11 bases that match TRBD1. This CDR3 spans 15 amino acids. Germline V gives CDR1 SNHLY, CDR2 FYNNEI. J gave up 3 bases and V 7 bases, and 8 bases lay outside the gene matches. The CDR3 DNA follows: TGTGCCAGCATGGACAGGGGGCTTGGCCTCTACGAGCAGTACTTC. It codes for CASMDRGLGLYEQYF.

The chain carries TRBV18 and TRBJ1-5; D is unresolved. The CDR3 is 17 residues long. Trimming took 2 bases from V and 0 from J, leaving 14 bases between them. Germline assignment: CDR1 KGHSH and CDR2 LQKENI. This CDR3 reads CASSPSGLPNSNQPQHF. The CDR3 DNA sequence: TGTGCCAGCTCACCAAGCGGACTCCCCAATAGCAATCAGCCCCAGCATTTT.

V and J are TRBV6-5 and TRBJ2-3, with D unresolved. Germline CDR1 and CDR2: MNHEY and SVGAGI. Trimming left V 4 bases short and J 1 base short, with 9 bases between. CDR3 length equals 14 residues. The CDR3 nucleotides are TGTGCCAGCAGTTTTGTTCGGGGCACAGATACGCAGTATTTT. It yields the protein CASSFVRGTDTQYF.

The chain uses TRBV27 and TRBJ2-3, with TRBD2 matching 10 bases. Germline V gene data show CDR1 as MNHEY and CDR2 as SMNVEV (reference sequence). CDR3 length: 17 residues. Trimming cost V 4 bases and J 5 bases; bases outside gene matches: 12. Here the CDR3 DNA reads TGTGCCAGCAGTTCCCGTGGAAGCGGGAGGGTTAGAGATACGCAGTATTTT. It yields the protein CASSSRGSGRVRDTQYF.